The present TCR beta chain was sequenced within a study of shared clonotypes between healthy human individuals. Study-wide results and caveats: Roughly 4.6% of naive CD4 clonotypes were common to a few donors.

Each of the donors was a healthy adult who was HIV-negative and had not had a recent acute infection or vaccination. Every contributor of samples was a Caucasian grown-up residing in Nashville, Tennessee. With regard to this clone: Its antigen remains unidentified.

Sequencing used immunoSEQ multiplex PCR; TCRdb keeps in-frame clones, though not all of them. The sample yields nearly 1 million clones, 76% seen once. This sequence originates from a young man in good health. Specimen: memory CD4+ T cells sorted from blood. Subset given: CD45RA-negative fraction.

The CDR3 reads CASSQTGDPGNTIYF. CDR3 DNA: TGCGCCAGCAGCCAGACAGGGGACCCTGGAAACACCATATATTTT. The V call is TRBV4-1, the J call TRBJ1-3; the match to TRBD1 covers 8 bases. There are 15 residues in the CDR3. J gave up 2 bases and V 3 bases, and 3 bases lay outside the gene matches. Germline loops: CDR1 MGHRA, CDR2 YSYEKL.